This T cell receptor beta chain is drawn from a study of read filtering for tumor transcriptome and immune sequencing. Study-wide points: This fraction held mixed bone marrow immune cells after CD138-negative sorting.

Molecular barcoded adaptors covering alpha/delta and beta/gamma chains were used on 400 to 450 ng RNA. TCRdb ran MiXCR on the reads and lists one entry per CDR3 protein. The table lists 20,000 to 25,000 distinct CDR3 sequences, 12% to 15% of them singletons, with under 75% in the top ten. Trimming left V 4 bases short and J 1 base short, with 16 bases between. CDR3 length: 16 amino acids. The V gene's germline CDR1 is MDHEN and CDR2 SYDVKM. This clonotype appeared a few times. As yet, its antigen is unknown. The receptor's source is a donor aged 40 or older with multiple myeloma. V gene TRBV28 combines with J gene TRBJ1-1; no definite D call. Sequenced input: a population of CD138-negative cells sorted from bone marrow. CDR3 sequence: CASSYPMGHTNTEAFF. The DNA for the CDR3 is TGTGCCAGCAGTTATCCTATGGGTCATACGAACACTGAAGCTTTCTTT.